Presented here are 5 T cell receptor beta chains from one specimen sequenced in a study of T cells in Graves' hyperthyroidism and ophthalmopathy. Amplification targeted TCR beta CDR3 regions from RNA transcripts. The HTBI primer set drove a first-round RT-PCR of the TCR CDR3. Each CDR3 protein is one row after TCRdb ran MiXCR on the multiplex PCR reads. Among approximately 210,000 distinct CDR3 sequences listed, more than 15% were seen once. The sample taken for sequencing was blood. The receptors here all came from a man aged 50 or older with Graves' hyperthyroidism.

There are many counts of this clonotype. This chain connects TRBV7-8 to TRBJ2-1; D gene uncertain. The germline V gene has CDR1 SGHVS and CDR2 FQNEAQ. V was cut by 4 bases and J by 0 bases, with 16 bases left in between. This CDR3 contains 17 residues. The CDR3 reads CASSSLGVQSSYNEQFF. For the CDR3, the DNA is TGTGCCAGCAGCTCCTTGGGCGTCCAAAGCTCCTACAATGAGCAGTTCTTC.

The J gene is TRBJ2-7, the V gene TRBV20-1; no firm D call. The length of the CDR3 is 14 residues. Germline lookup yields CDR1 DFQATT and CDR2 SNEGSKA (reference sequence). Trimming cost V 1 base and J 2 bases, with 12 bases left between them. CDR3 amino acids: CSARAIKTTYEQYF. In nucleotides, the CDR3 is TGCAGTGCTAGAGCTATTAAAACTACCTACGAGCAGTACTTC.

This clonotype showed up just a few times. The genes are TRBV24-1 and TRBJ2-3; 10 nucleotides agree with TRBD1. Germline lookup yields CDR1 KGHDR and CDR2 SFDVKD. This CDR3 is built from 16 residues. J lost 4 bases, V lost 5 bases, and 8 bases had no gene match. The CDR3 DNA reads as TGTGCCACCAGTGCGGGACAGGGGCTCCCCGCAGATACGCAGTATTTT. Protein product: CATSAGQGLPADTQYF.

This clonotype came up many times. The genes are TRBV7-9 and TRBJ2-1, with D uncertain. CDR1 and CDR2 from the germline V gene are SEHNR and FQNEAQ (reference sequence). This CDR3 has 15 residues. V was shortened by 5 bases and J by 3 bases, with 14 bases between the two germline ends. The CDR3 DNA reads as TGTGCCAGCAGCCGGGTCCGGCCTCTCTACAATGAGCAGTTCTTC. Its translation is CASSRVRPLYNEQFF.

On this clonotype itself: Being one base from a much bigger clone, this may be a read error. The chain's CDR3 is CASGEVTGLAYNEQFF. CDR3 nucleotides: TGTGCCAGCGGCGAGGTAACTGGACTAGCCTACAATGAGCAGTTCTTC. The chain combines TRBV11-3 with TRBJ2-1; TRBD2 matches 7 bases. This CDR3 is built from 16 residues. Germline V gene data show CDR1 as SGHNT and CDR2 as YENEEA. V lost 8 bases and J lost 2; bases outside the gene matches: 12.